This section outlines one T cell receptor (beta chain) sequence together with its context. The antigen remains undetermined. Conventional CD4 T cells were sorted as CD4+CD127+ cells. The V gene's germline CDR1 is SGHTA and CDR2 FQGNSA. The CDR3 spans 17 residues. Between the trimmed V and J ends, which lost 5 bases and 1 base, there was a span of 20 bases. The data stem from a study of B cell selection in AIRE deficiency. Generated by immunoSEQ multiplex PCR, the TCRdb table keeps only in-frame clones and is missing some. The table has roughly 25,000 clones, around 97% seen once; the top ten hold roughly 0.2%. The study, taken as a whole, reports: Roughly a third of healthy-shared Treg TCRbeta sequences appeared in patient Tconv cells.

V is TRBV7-2 and J is TRBJ2-5; perhaps D is TRBD1 or TRBD2 (5 bases each). Specimen: conventional CD4+ T cells sorted from PBMCs. This receptor was taken from a human donor with AIRE deficiency. As DNA, the CDR3 is TGTGCCAGCAGCCCGGGGAGACAGCACCTCCTCCAAGAGACCCAGTACTTC. Translating gives CASSPGRQHLLQETQYF. Based on the CDR3 plus reference TRBV7-2 and TRBJ2-5, the full variable domain is GAGVSQSPSNKVTEKGKDVELRCDPISGHTALYWYRQSLGQGLEFLIYFQGNSAPDKSGLPSDRFSAERTGGSVSTLTIQRTQQEDSAVYLCASSPGRQHLLQETQYFGPGTRLLVL.